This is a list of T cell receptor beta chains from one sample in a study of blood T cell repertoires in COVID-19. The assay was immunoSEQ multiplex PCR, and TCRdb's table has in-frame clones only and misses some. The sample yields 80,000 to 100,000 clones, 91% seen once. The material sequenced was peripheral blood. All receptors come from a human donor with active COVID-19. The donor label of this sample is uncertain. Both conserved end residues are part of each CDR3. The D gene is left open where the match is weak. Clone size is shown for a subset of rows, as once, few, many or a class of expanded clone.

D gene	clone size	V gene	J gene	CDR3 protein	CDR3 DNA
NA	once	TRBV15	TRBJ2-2	CATSRDYGGVGTGELFF	TGTGCCACCAGCAGAGATTATGGAGGGGTGGGGACCGGGGAGCTGTTTTTT
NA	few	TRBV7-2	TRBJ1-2	CASSSDLYYGYTF	TGTGCCAGCAGCTCGGACTTGTACTATGGCTACACCTTC
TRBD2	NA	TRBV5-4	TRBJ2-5	CASSPGLAGLKETQYF	TGTGCCAGCAGCCCCGGGCTAGCGGGGCTGAAAGAGACCCAGTACTTC
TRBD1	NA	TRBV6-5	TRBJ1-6	CASSYRQGRNSPLHF	TGTGCCAGCAGTTATCGACAGGGTCGGAATTCACCCCTCCACTTT
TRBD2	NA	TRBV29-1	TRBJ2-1	CSVGPGTSGEADEQFF	TGCAGCGTTGGACCCGGGACTAGCGGGGAAGCTGATGAGCAGTTCTTC
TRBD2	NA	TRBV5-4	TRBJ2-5	CASSPGLAGGPQETQYF	TGTGCCAGCAGCCCGGGACTAGCGGGGGGGCCTCAAGAGACCCAGTACTTC
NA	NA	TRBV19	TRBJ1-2	CASSPGGISGYTF	TGTGCCAGTAGCCCTGGGGGGATCAGTGGCTACACCTTC
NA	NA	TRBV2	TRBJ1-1	CASNSPEGRAEAFF	TGTGCCAGCAATTCACCGGAGGGGAGGGCTGAAGCTTTCTTT
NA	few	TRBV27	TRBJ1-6	CASSFSRDLAPLHF	TGTGCCAGCAGTTTCTCCAGGGACTTAGCACCCCTCCACTTT
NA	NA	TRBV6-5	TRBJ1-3	CASTGGSGNTIYF	TGTGCCAGCACCGGCGGCTCTGGAAACACCATATATTTT
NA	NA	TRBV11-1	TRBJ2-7	CASSMDTSYEQYF	TGTGCCAGCAGCATGGACACCTCCTACGAGCAGTACTTC
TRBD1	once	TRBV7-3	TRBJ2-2	CASSPVSGGGELFF	TGTGCCAGCAGCCCTGTATCAGGGGGAGGGGAGCTGTTTTTT
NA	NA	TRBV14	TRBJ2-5	CASSQDPPGRGTQYF	TGTGCCAGCAGCCAAGATCCCCCAGGGCGGGGGACCCAGTACTTC
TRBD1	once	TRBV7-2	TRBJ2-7	CASSLSTGNEQYF	TGTGCCAGCAGCCTCTCGACAGGGAACGAGCAGTACTTC
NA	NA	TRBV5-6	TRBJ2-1	CASSLAWGQNYNEQFF	TGTGCCAGCAGCTTGGCATGGGGACAAAATTACAATGAGCAGTTCTTC
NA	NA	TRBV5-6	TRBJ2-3	CASSRSSPGRADTQYF	TGTGCCAGCAGCCGTAGCAGCCCCGGGAGAGCAGATACGCAGTATTTT
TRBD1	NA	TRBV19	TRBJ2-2	CASGYTGVTGELFF	TGTGCCAGTGGGTACACAGGGGTCACCGGGGAGCTGTTTTTT
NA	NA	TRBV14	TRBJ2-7	CASRGDWITYEQYF	TGTGCCAGCAGAGGGGACTGGATCACCTACGAGCAGTACTTC
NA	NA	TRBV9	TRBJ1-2	CASSVGPRSYGYTF	TGTGCCAGCAGCGTAGGTCCTCGGTCCTATGGCTACACCTTC
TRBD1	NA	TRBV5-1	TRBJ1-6	CASSSQTGLYNSPLHF	TGCGCCAGCAGCTCTCAGACAGGGCTCTATAATTCACCCCTCCACTTT
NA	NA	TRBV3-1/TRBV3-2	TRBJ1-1	CASSHLGGQEEAFF	TGTGCCAGCAGCCATCTCGGGGGGCAGGAGGAAGCTTTCTTT
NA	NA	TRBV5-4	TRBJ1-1	CASRPRGGDTEAFF	TGTGCCAGCAGGCCGAGGGGCGGGGACACTGAAGCTTTCTTT